This entry concerns a single T cell receptor (beta chain). Its recognized antigen is unknown. No per-base quality is available; no much larger clone lies one base away. These data are taken from a study of T cell changes during pregnancy in multiple sclerosis (dated by TCRdb to about 2019). In terms of the full investigation: The study looked at changes in the T cell repertoire across pregnancy in women with multiple sclerosis.

The method behind the library was the immunoSEQ multiplex PCR assay. The immuneACCESS repertoire file appears here via TCRdb, limited to in-frame rearrangements. These files lack a portion of the clones; in checked studies, under half of the deficit traces to unresolved V genes, and the cause of the others is not known. The sample table contains 20,000 to 25,000 clones; only one count was recorded for 80% to 95% of them. Roughly 0.68% of the sample belongs to the ten largest clones. The source of this sequence is a female donor with multiple sclerosis, enrolled in a pregnancy study. Sequenced material: CD4+ T cells from peripheral blood mononuclear cells, taken in the third trimester of pregnancy.

Here is the DNA: TGTGCCTGGAGGGGGACAGGGAACACCGGGGAGCTGTTTTTT. The encoded protein is CAWRGTGNTGELFF. Recombination joined TRBV30 with TRBJ2-2; 8 bases in the middle match TRBD1. The CDR3 contains 14 residues, cysteine and phenylalanine counted. The kept DNA is CDR3 alone, 42 bases in frame from the first base. The germline V gene (reference sequence) supplies CDR1 GTSNPN and CDR2 SVGIG. Trimming takes 3 bases off V and 1 base off J; junction bases not matched to a gene: 1.